Described below is a single T cell receptor (beta chain) sequence and its context. No antigen is known for it. TCRdb redid the calling of the reads with MiXCR, one entry per CDR3 protein. The sample contains about half a million distinct CDR3 sequences, around a third of which appear only once. Germline-derived CDR1 and CDR2 are SQVTM and ANQGSEA. Trimming took off 7 bases at V and 4 bases at J, with 11 bases between the two ends. This CDR3 comprises 12 residues. This entry comes from a study of T cell repertoires in cytomegalovirus infection. For the study at large: Recently identified HLA-C-restricted CMV epitopes were used, and well-studied HLA-B-restricted CMV epitopes were used as well.

Overall study results and limits: Predominance within the ex vivo response was attributable to HLA-C-restricted CMV-specific TCR beta clonotypes.

V usage is TRBV29-1 and J usage is TRBJ2-1; maybe TRBD1 (6 bases). The sequence came from a human donor in good health (CMV status not recorded). Some clones in this sample may be carry-over from other donors' samples. The material was cultured PBMCs, obtained from culture after CMV antigen stimulation. The CDR3 sequence: CSGKDSYNEQFF. In DNA, the CDR3 is TGCAGCGGTAAGGACAGTTACAATGAGCAGTTCTTC.